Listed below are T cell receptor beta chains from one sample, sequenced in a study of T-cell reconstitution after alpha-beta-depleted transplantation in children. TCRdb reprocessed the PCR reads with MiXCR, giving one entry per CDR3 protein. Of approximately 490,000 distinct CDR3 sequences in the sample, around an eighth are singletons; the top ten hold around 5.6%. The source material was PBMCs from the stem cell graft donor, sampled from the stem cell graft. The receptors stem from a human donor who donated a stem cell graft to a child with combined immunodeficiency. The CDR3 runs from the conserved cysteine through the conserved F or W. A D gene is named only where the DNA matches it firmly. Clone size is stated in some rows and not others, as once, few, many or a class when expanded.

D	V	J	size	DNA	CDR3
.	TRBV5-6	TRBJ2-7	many	TGTGCCAGCAGCTTGCGGAACAGGAGGAACGAGCAGTACTTC	CASSLRNRRNEQYF
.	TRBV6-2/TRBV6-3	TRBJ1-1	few	TGTGCCAGCAGTTGGTCCCGTGTGGTAGGGGGCACTGAAGCTTTCTTT	CASSWSRVVGGTEAFF
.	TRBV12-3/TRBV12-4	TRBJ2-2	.	TGTGCCAGCAGTTTAGCCGTGGTCGGGGAGCTGTTTTTT	CASSLAVVGELFF
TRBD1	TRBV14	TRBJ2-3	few	TGTGCCAGCAGCCACTCAACCCGACAGGGCGTCGGCACAGATACGCAGTATTTT	CASSHSTRQGVGTDTQYF
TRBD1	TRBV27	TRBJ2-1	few	TGTGCCAGCAGCTTTGACAGGGTAGACTACAATGAGCAGTTCTTC	CASSFDRVDYNEQFF
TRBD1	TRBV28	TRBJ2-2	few	TGTGCCAGCACCACAGGGGTCTACGACACCGGGGAGCTGTTTTTT	CASTTGVYDTGELFF
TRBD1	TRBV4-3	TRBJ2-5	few	TGCGCCAGCAGCCCAGCGAGGGCAGGGGGCTGGGAGACCCAGTACTTC	CASSPARAGGWETQYF
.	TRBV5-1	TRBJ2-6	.	TGCGCCAGCAGCTTGGCCGTGGGCCCCGGGGCCAACGTCCTGACTTTC	CASSLAVGPGANVLTF
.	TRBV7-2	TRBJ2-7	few	TGTGCCAGCAGCTTAAACGGGAGCGAGGGGGACGAGCAGTACTTC	CASSLNGSEGDEQYF
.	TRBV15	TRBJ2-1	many	TGTGCCACCAGCAAGGACAGCGGACCCTACAATGAGCAGTTCTTC	CATSKDSGPYNEQFF
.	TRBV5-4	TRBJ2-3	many	TGTGCCAGCAGCTTGGTGCGGGGGCCAAGCACAGATACGCAGTATTTT	CASSLVRGPSTDTQYF
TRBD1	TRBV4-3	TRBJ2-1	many	TGCGCCAGCAGCCAGGCGAGGACAGGGGACTACAATGAGCAGTTCTTC	CASSQARTGDYNEQFF
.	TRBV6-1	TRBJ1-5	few	TGTGCCAGCAGACCCCAGCAGTACAATCAGCCCCAGCATTTT	CASRPQQYNQPQHF
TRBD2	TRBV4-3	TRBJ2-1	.	TGCGCCAGCAGCCAAGTACTAGCGGGTAATGAGCAGTTCTTC	CASSQVLAGNEQFF
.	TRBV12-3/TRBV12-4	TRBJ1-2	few	TGTGCCAGCAGTCCCTGGACCGACTTTAACTATGGCTACACCTTC	CASSPWTDFNYGYTF
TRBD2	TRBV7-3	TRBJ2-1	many	TGTGCCAGCAGTCAAGCTAGCGGGGTCTACAATGAGCAGTTCTTC	CASSQASGVYNEQFF
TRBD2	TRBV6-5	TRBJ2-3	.	TGTGCCAGCAGATTAGCGGGGGGGATGGATACGCAGTATTTT	CASRLAGGMDTQYF
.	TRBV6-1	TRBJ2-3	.	TGTGCCAGCAGTCTCCTGGAGCAGATCACAGATACGCAGTATTTT	CASSLLEQITDTQYF
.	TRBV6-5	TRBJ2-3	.	TGTGCCAGCAGTTCCCCCCATGGGGGCACAGATACGCAGTATTTT	CASSSPHGGTDTQYF
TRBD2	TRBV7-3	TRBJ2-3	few	TGTGCCAGCAGCCCGGTGGGGGGGTGGTCAGATACGCAGTATTTT	CASSPVGGWSDTQYF
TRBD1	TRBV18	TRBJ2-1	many	TGTGCCAGCTCACCCCTAGGGGCGGCAGGGGGCCTGAATGAGCAGTTCTTC	CASSPLGAAGGLNEQFF
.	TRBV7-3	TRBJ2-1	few	TGTGCCAGCCCCCCCGAGGGATACAATGAGCAGTTCTTC	CASPPEGYNEQFF
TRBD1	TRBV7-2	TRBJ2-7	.	TGTGCCAGCAGCTTAAGTGGACAGGCCTACGAGCAGTACTTC	CASSLSGQAYEQYF
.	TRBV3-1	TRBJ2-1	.	TGTGCCAGCAGCCGACGCCACTTTACCTACAATGAGCAGTTCTTC	CASSRRHFTYNEQFF
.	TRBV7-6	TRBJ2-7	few	TGTGCCAGCAGCTTACCGGCCGGGGTTAACTCCTACGAGCAGTACTTC	CASSLPAGVNSYEQYF
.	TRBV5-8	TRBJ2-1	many	TGTGCCAGCAGGAGGGGAGATAAGTTCTTC	CASRRGDKFF
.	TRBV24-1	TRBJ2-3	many	TGTGCCAGCAGCCGAGGGGGGGCAGATACGCAGTATTTT	CASSRGGADTQYF
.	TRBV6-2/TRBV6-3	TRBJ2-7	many	TGTGCCAGCTCGAGGGGCGGCGATTACTACGAGCAGTACTTC	CASSRGGDYYEQYF
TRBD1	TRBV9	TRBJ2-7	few	TGTGCCAGCAGCCCTTCCGGGACAGGGGTCCACGAGCAGTACTTC	CASSPSGTGVHEQYF
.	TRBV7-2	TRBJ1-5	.	TGTGCCAGCAGCTTAAGGGACTTCTATCAGCCCCAGCATTTT	CASSLRDFYQPQHF
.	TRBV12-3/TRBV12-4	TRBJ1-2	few	TGTGCCAGCAGTTTTTTGCAGGAGACTAACTATGGCTACACCTTC	CASSFLQETNYGYTF
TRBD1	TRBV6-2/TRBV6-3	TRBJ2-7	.	TGTGCCAGCAGATCTGACAGGGACGAGCAGTACTTC	CASRSDRDEQYF
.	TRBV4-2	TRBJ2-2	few	TGTGCCAGCAGCCAAGGTTTTGGGCGTGTGACGGCCGGGGAGCTGTTTTTT	CASSQGFGRVTAGELFF
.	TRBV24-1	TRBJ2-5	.	TGTGCCACAGCACAGGGGAGGCAAGAGACCCAGTACTTC	CATAQGRQETQYF
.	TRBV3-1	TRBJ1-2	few	TGTGCCAGCAGCTTACGAGGGGGGACTTATGGCTACACCTTC	CASSLRGGTYGYTF
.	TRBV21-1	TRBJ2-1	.	TGTGCCAGCAGCAAAGTAGGGAGGGCGGATGAGCAGTTCTTC	CASSKVGRADEQFF
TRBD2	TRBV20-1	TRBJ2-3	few	TGCAGTGCTAGAGATTCGTTCGGGAGGACTCGGCATTTT	CSARDSFGRTRHF
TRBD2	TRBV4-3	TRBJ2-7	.	TGCGCCAGCAGCCAAGTAGCGGGAGGCCCCCTTTCCTACGAGCAGTACTTC	CASSQVAGGPLSYEQYF
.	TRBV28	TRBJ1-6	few	TGTGCCAGCAGCCCTAGGGGGTTCTCCTATAATTCACCCCTCCACTTT	CASSPRGFSYNSPLHF
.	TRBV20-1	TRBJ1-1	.	TGCAGTGTTATGAACAGGCCAAACACTGAAGCTTTCTTT	CSVMNRPNTEAFF
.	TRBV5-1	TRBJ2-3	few	TGCGCCAGCGGACCTATACTAGCCCAGACAGATACGCAGTATTTT	CASGPILAQTDTQYF
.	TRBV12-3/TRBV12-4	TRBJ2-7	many	TGTGCCAGCAGTTTTGGAGGCGCGGCCTACGAGCAGTACTTC	CASSFGGAAYEQYF
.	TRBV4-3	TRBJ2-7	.	TGCGCCAGCAGCCAAGCGGTGGACTACGAGCAGTACTTC	CASSQAVDYEQYF
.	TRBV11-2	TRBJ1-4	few	TGTGCCAGCAGCGAGTTGGGCGGAGAAAAACTGTTTTTT	CASSELGGEKLFF
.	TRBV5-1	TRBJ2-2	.	TGCGCCAGCAGCTTGAGTGGACAAGAGGGCGGGGAGCTGTTTTTT	CASSLSGQEGGELFF
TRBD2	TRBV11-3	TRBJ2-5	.	TGTGCCAGCAGCACACATCTAGCGGACCCCCAAGAGACCCAGTACTTC	CASSTHLADPQETQYF
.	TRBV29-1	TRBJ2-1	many	TGCAGCGTTGAGCAGAGCTCCTACAATGAGCAGTTCTTC	CSVEQSSYNEQFF
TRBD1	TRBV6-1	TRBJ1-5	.	TGTGCCAGCAGTGGGTTACAGGGGCAGCCCCAGCATTTT	CASSGLQGQPQHF
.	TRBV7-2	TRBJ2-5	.	TGTGCCAGCAGCCCACGTGGGGGGTTGGGTGAGACCCAGTACTTC	CASSPRGGLGETQYF
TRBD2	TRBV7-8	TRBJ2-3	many	TGTGCCAGCAGCTTAATGCAGCGGGAGGCCAATACGCAGTATTTT	CASSLMQREANTQYF
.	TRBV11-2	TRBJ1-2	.	TGTGCCAGCAGCAACAGGGTGGACTATGGCTACACCTTC	CASSNRVDYGYTF